This T cell receptor beta chain was identified in a study of regulatory T cells in long-lasting Graves disease. Findings and limits, study-wide: Relative to new patients (around 1,000), persistent patients exhibited greater sharing of public clonotypes (more than 2,500).

V lost 6 bases, J lost 0 bases, and 12 bases lay in between. The CDR3 extends over 13 amino acids. Germline V gene sequence: CDR1 DFQATT, CDR2 SNEGSKA (reference sequence). Building of the TCR beta libraries involved iRepertoire HTBI primers and Arm-PCR of CDR3 regions. From the multiplex PCR reads, TCRdb called clonotypes with MiXCR, one entry per CDR3 protein. The sample lists a few hundred thousand distinct CDR3 sequences, around a quarter seen once, with around 26% in the top ten. There are a few counts of this clonotype. What it recognizes is unknown. Time point defined: persistent/refractory GD, antithyroid drugs over 5 years with positive TRAb. RNA extracted from PBMCs served as the sequencing template.

This specimen was peripheral blood mononuclear cells (PBMCs), taken when the disease was refractory, from a patient treated with antithyroid drugs. This chain joins TRBV20-1 and TRBJ2-7; D might be TRBD1 (5 bases). This receptor was taken from a female donor with Graves disease. The DNA of the CDR3 is TGCAGTGCACCCCTGGACATCTCCTACGAGCAGTACTTC. Encoded protein: CSAPLDISYEQYF.